This passage covers 17 T cell receptor beta chains from one sample sequenced in a study of cytotoxic CD8 clonotypes in ibrutinib-treated CLL. Clones were sequenced by immunoSEQ multiplex PCR, and TCRdb holds only the in-frame ones, with some missing. The sample holds approximately 330,000 clones, roughly 80% seen once. The sample consisted of PBMCs, taken before ibrutinib treatment. The receptors shown here come from a human donor with chronic lymphocytic leukemia.

The CDR3 here is CASSDDLRAGGPLDTQYF. The CDR3 nucleotides are TGTGCCAGCAGTGATGATTTGCGAGCGGGAGGGCCGTTAGATACGCAGTATTTT. The chain uses TRBV4-2 and TRBJ2-3; 10 bases match TRBD2. CDR3 length: 18 amino acids. CDR1 and CDR2 (germline): LGHNA, YNFKEQ. J lost 5 bases, V lost 6 bases, and 17 bases had no gene match.

The CDR3 DNA follows: TGTGCCAGTACTAGCGGGGTAAACTACGAGCAGTACTTC. It codes for CASTSGVNYEQYF. The chain couples TRBV2 to TRBJ2-7; TRBD2 matches at 10 bases. The CDR3 contains 13 residues. V was pared by 9 bases and J by 3 bases, with 5 bases of the junction left unmatched. Germline CDR1 reads SNHLY; CDR2 reads FYNNEI.

J is TRBJ2-1 and V is TRBV9, with D unclear. The CDR3 loop spans 20 amino acids. In germline, CDR1 is SGDLS, CDR2 YYNGEE. V dropped 1 base and J dropped 1 base, with 24 bases sitting between them. Here the CDR3 reads CASSVPVVGDRALSYNEQFF. Here the CDR3 DNA reads TGTGCCAGCAGCGTACCAGTAGTTGGGGATAGGGCTCTGTCCTACAATGAGCAGTTCTTC.

This clone occurred a few times. J is TRBJ2-1 and V is TRBV9, with D unresolved. V dropped 0 bases and J dropped 4 bases, with 11 bases sitting between them. From germline, CDR1 is SGDLS and CDR2 YYNGEE. This CDR3 has 15 residues. The CDR3 coding sequence is TGTGCCAGCAGCGTAGAGCCACATCTATACAATGAGCAGTTCTTC. It translates to CASSVEPHLYNEQFF.

The chain recombines TRBV25-1 with TRBJ1-4; no reliable D call. The V end lost 6 bases, the J end lost 7 bases, and 15 bases lay between the germline ends. Germline V gene lookup returns CDR1 MGHDK and CDR2 SYGVNS. The length of the CDR3 is 14 residues. The CDR3 here is CASSRYGETEKLFF. In DNA, the CDR3 is TGTGCCAGCAGCAGATATGGGGAGACTGAAAAACTGTTTTTT.

The V gene is TRBV7-8, the J gene TRBJ1-1; TRBD1 agrees at 12 bases. The CDR3 totals 17 residues. V gave up 2 bases and J gave up 5 bases; unmatched junction bases: 9. Germline-derived CDR1 and CDR2 are SGHVS and FQNEAQ. CDR3 DNA: TGTGCCAGCAGCTTAAGTTGGGGACAGGGGGCGGTTACTGAAGCTTTCTTT. This encodes CASSLSWGQGAVTEAFF.

The chain combines TRBV4-2 with TRBJ2-2, with 10 bases fitting TRBD2. V lost 5 bases and J lost 7; bases outside the gene matches: 4. This CDR3 has 14 amino acids. Germline V gene data show CDR1 as LGHNA and CDR2 as YNFKEQ. The CDR3: CASSASGRGGELFF. The CDR3 region has the DNA TGTGCCAGCAGCGCAAGCGGGAGGGGCGGGGAGCTGTTTTTT.

The chain employs TRBV6-5 and TRBJ2-1; D gene unclear. V was trimmed by 0 bases and J by 7 bases, leaving 10 bases between them. Germline V CDR1 and CDR2: MNHEY, SVGAGI. The CDR3 length is 14 residues. CDR3 region: CASSYSARWNEQFF. The DNA of the CDR3 is TGTGCCAGCAGTTACTCCGCCCGCTGGAATGAGCAGTTCTTC.

This clone was seen only a few times. This chain joins TRBV27 and TRBJ2-1, with 10 bases lining up with TRBD1. V lost 5 bases and J lost 2; bases outside the gene matches: 6. The length of the CDR3 is 16 residues. Looked up from germline, CDR1 is MNHEY and CDR2 is SMNVEV (reference sequence). CDR3 in DNA: TGTGCCAGCAGTACCCGGGACAGGGGTGCCTACAATGAGCAGTTCTTC. Its translation: CASSTRDRGAYNEQFF.

This clone was detected only a few times. V is TRBV7-9 and J is TRBJ2-3, with a possible D match to TRBD1 (6 bases). Per germline, CDR1 SEHNR and CDR2 FQNEAQ (reference sequence). Between the trimmed V and J ends, which lost 5 bases and 5 bases, there was a span of 11 bases. CDR3 size: 13 residues. CDR3 DNA: TGTGCCAGCAGCGAAGGGACAATAGATACGCAGTATTTT. This encodes CASSEGTIDTQYF.

The rearrangement uses TRBV28 and TRBJ2-7; TRBD2 aligns across 12 bases. The CDR3 totals 15 residues. The junction had 9 bases not matched to a gene; V was cut back by 9 bases and J by 3 bases. The germline CDR1 and CDR2 sequences are MDHEN and SYDVKM. The CDR3 spells CASKYLAGGGYEQYF. CDR3 bases: TGTGCCAGTAAATACCTAGCGGGAGGGGGCTACGAGCAGTACTTC.

This sequence joins TRBV19 and TRBJ2-2, with TRBD2 matching 9 bases. This CDR3 is 16 amino acids long. Unmatched junction bases numbered 3, after V lost 4 bases and J lost 0 bases. Germline CDR1 reads LNHDA; CDR2 reads SQIVND (reference sequence). The CDR3 is CASSKLAGSNTGELFF. The CDR3 DNA reads TGTGCCAGTAGTAAGCTAGCGGGGTCGAACACCGGGGAGCTGTTTTTT.

This chain links TRBV29-1 with TRBJ2-3; the match to TRBD1 covers 12 bases. Germline CDR1 is SQVTM and CDR2 is ANQGSEA. After removal of 6 bases from V and 4 bases from J, the junction contained 2 bases not matched to a gene. This CDR3 spans 13 amino acids. The CDR3 loop reads CSVGTGGADTQYF. In DNA form, the CDR3 reads TGCAGCGTCGGGACAGGGGGCGCAGATACGCAGTATTTT.

V gene TRBV7-2 combines with J gene TRBJ2-7; weak D call: TRBD2 (6 bases). The CDR3 totals 14 residues. Germline V CDR1 and CDR2: SGHTA, FQGNSA. Trimming stripped 1 base from V and 0 bases from J, with 7 bases between. CDR3 sequence: CASSLDGSSYEQYF. The CDR3 bases are TGTGCCAGCAGCTTAGACGGGAGCTCCTACGAGCAGTACTTC. The full variable domain, completed using reference TRBV7-2 and TRBJ2-7, is GAGVSQSPSNKVTEKGKDVELRCDPISGHTALYWYRQSLGQGLEFLIYFQGNSAPDKSGLPSDRFSAERTGGSVSTLTIQRTQQEDSAVYLCASSLDGSSYEQYFGPGTRLTVT.

The V call is TRBV19, the J call TRBJ2-7; D is undetermined. The CDR3 is 14 residues long. CDR1 and CDR2 (germline): LNHDA, SQIVND (reference sequence). Trimming stripped 6 bases from V and 4 bases from J, with 16 bases between. CDR3 nucleotides: TGTGCCAGTAGCAGAACGATAGGGATATACGAGCAGTACTTC. It translates to CASSRTIGIYEQYF.

V and J are TRBV19 and TRBJ2-1, with D possibly TRBD1 on 6 matching bases. The germline V gene has CDR1 LNHDA and CDR2 SQIVND (reference sequence). Between the trimmed V and J ends, which lost 5 bases and 8 bases, there was a span of 16 bases. CDR3 length equals 14 residues. The CDR3 protein is CASSGLQGWDEQFF. The CDR3 bases are TGTGCCAGTAGTGGATTACAGGGCTGGGATGAGCAGTTCTTC.

This sequence joins TRBV18 and TRBJ2-5; 7 bases line up with TRBD2. The CDR3 runs 16 residues. CDR1 KGHSH and CDR2 LQKENI come from the germline V gene. J was trimmed by 4 bases and V by 3 bases; bases with no gene match: 11. Written as DNA, the CDR3 is TGTGCCAGCTCACCGGTTGGGGGAGGGCCTCGAGAGACCCAGTACTTC. It is translated as CASSPVGGGPRETQYF.